The present T cell receptor (beta chain) was sequenced within a study of beta chain features in type 1 diabetes. The wider study: Across every sample, around 100,000,000 sorted cells were examined in total.

Study results and limitations: In the patient group, naive, central memory and Treg TCRB repertoires seemed more alike than in the healthy donor group. Shorter TCRB CDR3s, moderately but significantly so, were found in Type 1 diabetes patients in all four CD4+ subsets. More deletions and fewer insertions at VDJ junctions were seen in type 1 diabetes patients.

There are 14 residues in the CDR3. With 3 bases removed from V and 8 bases from J, the gap between germline ends came to 16 bases. Per germline, CDR1 LGHNA and CDR2 YSLEER. Concerning this clone itself: Its antigen is not identified.

Every bit of the isolated RNA underwent reverse transcription, so sequencing read expressed TCRB transcripts. Data came from immunoSEQ multiplex PCR; TCRdb stores just in-frame clones and leaves some out. The sample yields 300,000 to 350,000 clones, approximately 8% seen once. This receptor was taken from a young woman in good health. Sequences were obtained from central memory CD4+ T cells from blood. V is TRBV4-3 and J is TRBJ1-2; D not resolved. The chain's CDR3 is CASSHSTGKGGYTF. As DNA, the CDR3 is TGCGCCAGCAGCCACTCTACGGGGAAAGGGGGCTACACCTTC.